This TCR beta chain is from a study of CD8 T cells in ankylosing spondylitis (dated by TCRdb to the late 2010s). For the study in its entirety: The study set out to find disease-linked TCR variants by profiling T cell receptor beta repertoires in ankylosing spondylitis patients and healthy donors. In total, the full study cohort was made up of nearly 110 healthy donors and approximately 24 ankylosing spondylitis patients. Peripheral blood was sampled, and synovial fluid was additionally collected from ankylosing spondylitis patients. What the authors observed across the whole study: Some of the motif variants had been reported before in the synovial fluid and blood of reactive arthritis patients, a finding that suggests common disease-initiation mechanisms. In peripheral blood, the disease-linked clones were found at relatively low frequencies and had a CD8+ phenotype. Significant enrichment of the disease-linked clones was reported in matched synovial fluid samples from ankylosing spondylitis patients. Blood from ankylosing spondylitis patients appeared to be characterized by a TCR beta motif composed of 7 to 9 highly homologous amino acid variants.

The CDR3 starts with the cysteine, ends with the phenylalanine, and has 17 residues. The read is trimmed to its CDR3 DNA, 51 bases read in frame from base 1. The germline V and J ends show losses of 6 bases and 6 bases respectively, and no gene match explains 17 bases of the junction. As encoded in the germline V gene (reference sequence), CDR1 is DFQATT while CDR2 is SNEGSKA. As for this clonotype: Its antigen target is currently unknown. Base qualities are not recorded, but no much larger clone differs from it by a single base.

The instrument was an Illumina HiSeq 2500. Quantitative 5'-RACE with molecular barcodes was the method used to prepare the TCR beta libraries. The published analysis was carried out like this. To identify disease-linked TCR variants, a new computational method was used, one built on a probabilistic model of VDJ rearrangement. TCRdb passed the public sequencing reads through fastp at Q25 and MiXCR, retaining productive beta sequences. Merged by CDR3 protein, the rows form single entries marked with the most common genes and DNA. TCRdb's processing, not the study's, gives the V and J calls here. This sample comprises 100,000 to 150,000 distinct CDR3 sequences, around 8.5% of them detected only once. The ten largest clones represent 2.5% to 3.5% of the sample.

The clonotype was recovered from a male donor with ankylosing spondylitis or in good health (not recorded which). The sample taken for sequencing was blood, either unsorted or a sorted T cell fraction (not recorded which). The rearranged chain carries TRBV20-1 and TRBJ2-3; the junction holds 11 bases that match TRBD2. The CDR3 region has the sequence CSAIPNSGTSGLDTQYF. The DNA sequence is TGCAGTGCCATACCGAACTCCGGGACTAGCGGTCTGGATACGCAGTATTTT.